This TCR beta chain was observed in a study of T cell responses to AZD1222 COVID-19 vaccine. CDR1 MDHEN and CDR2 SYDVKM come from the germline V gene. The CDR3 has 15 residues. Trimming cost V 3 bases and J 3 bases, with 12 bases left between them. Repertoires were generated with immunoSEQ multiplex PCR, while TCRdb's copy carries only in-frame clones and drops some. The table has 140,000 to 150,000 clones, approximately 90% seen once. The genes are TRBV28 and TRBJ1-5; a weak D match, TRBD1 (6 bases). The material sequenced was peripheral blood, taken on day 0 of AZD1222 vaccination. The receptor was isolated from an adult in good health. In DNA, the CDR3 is TGTGCCAGCAGTTTTACGGGGGCGTACAATCAGCCCCAGCATTTT. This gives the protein CASSFTGAYNQPQHF.